Listed here are 32 T cell receptor beta chains from one sample, sequenced in a study of blood T cell repertoires in COVID-19. Repertoires were generated with immunoSEQ multiplex PCR, while TCRdb's copy carries only in-frame clones and drops some. This sample yields under 150,000 clones, of which 70% to 90% are seen a single time; about 3.1% belongs to the top ten. Sequencing was done on a sample of peripheral blood. The receptor set was obtained from a woman aged 40 to 55 with active or convalescent COVID-19.

V and J are TRBV5-8 and TRBJ2-7; 9 bases line up with TRBD1. Trimming took 2 bases from V and 4 from J; bases not matched to a gene: 10. Germline-derived CDR1 and CDR2 are SGHTS and YDEGEE. The CDR3 spans 16 residues. The CDR3 reads CASSFGTGTGFYEQYF. CDR3 DNA sequence: TGTGCCAGCAGCTTCGGAACCGGGACAGGGTTTTACGAGCAGTACTTC. The entire variable domain, with the rest obtained from reference TRBV5-8 and TRBJ2-7, is as follows: EAGVTQSPTHLIKTRGQQATLRCSPISGHTSVYWYQQALGLGLQFLLWYDEGEERNRGNFPPRFSGRQFPNYSSELNVNALELEDSALYLCASSFGTGTGFYEQYFGPGTRLTVT.

The chain combines TRBV6-5 with TRBJ1-2; possibly TRBD1 for D (5 bases). The CDR3 extends over 14 amino acids. The V and J ends lost 0 bases and 8 bases respectively, with 13 bases between them. Germline-derived CDR1 and CDR2 are MNHEY and SVGAGI. The DNA for the CDR3 is TGTGCCAGCAGTTACTCGACGGGGGGAGGAGGCTACACCTTC. It is translated as CASSYSTGGGGYTF.

The rearrangement uses TRBV28 and TRBJ2-2, with TRBD1 identical over 8 bases. The CDR3 sequence is 15 residues long. Germline assignment: CDR1 MDHEN and CDR2 SYDVKM. With V trimmed by 8 bases and J by 5 bases, 10 bases remained unmatched. The DNA of the CDR3 is TGTGCCAGCGGGACAGGTCCCGAGTTGACCGGGGAGCTGTTTTTT. Its protein product is CASGTGPELTGELFF.

The chain employs TRBV2 and TRBJ1-5; 10 bases are a match to TRBD1. Germline trimming cut 1 base from V and 1 base from J; bases unmatched to any gene: 7. The CDR3 is made up of 18 amino acids. CDR1 and CDR2 (germline): SNHLY, FYNNEI. Written as DNA, the CDR3 is TGTGCCAGCAGTGAAGGGGACAGGGGACGCCACAGCAATCAGCCCCAGCATTTT. This translates into CASSEGDRGRHSNQPQHF.

This chain joins TRBV6-5 and TRBJ1-5; D not resolved. V was clipped by 5 bases and J by 3 bases, with 8 bases between them. The CDR3 has 13 amino acids. Germline V gene sequence: CDR1 MNHEY, CDR2 SVGAGI. The CDR3 is CASSPGSNQPQHF. The CDR3, as DNA: TGTGCCAGCAGTCCGGGGTCCAATCAGCCCCAGCATTTT.

The chain couples TRBV28 to TRBJ1-2; 11 bases are shared with TRBD1. The V and J ends lost 2 bases and 6 bases, in that order; junction bases with no gene match: 5. CDR1 is MDHEN, CDR2 SYDVKM, per germline. The CDR3 runs to 15 residues. The DNA for the CDR3 is TGTGCCAGCAGTTTACGCGGGGACAGGGGGAATGGCTACACCTTC. Amino acid sequence: CASSLRGDRGNGYTF.

This chain joins TRBV6-5 and TRBJ2-7; 10 bases map to TRBD1. Unmatched junction bases numbered 8, after V lost 5 bases and J lost 4 bases. The CDR3 spans 15 residues. Germline assignment: CDR1 MNHEY and CDR2 SVGAGI. CDR3 residues: CASSRPGQGNYEQYF. In DNA, the CDR3 is TGTGCCAGCAGTCGTCCGGGACAGGGGAATTACGAGCAGTACTTC.

In nucleotides, the CDR3 is TGCGCCAGCAGCTTGGCCCCAGCGGAGTCCTACAATGAGCAGTTCTTC. Translating it yields CASSLAPAESYNEQFF. The chain is built from TRBV5-1 and TRBJ2-1, with D perhaps matching TRBD2 (5 bases). Germline lookup yields CDR1 SGHRS and CDR2 YFSETQ. Trimming removed 0 bases at V and 1 base at J, with 11 bases between. The CDR3 spans 16 residues. The full variable domain, completed using reference TRBV5-1 and TRBJ2-1, is KAGVTQTPRYLIKTRGQQVTLSCSPISGHRSVSWYQQTPGQGLQFLFEYFSETQRNKGNFPGRFSGRQFSNSRSEMNVSTLELGDSALYLCASSLAPAESYNEQFFGPGTRLTVL.

The chain is built from TRBV27 and TRBJ1-2; TRBD1 agrees at 9 bases. The CDR3 runs 16 residues. Per the germline V gene, CDR1 is MNHEY and CDR2 is SMNVEV (reference sequence). With 2 bases clipped from V and 4 bases from J, the junction kept 8 bases outside the gene matches. This CDR3 is CASSLGGQGRAYGYTF. Written as DNA, the CDR3 is TGTGCCAGCAGTTTAGGGGGACAGGGCCGAGCCTATGGCTACACCTTC.

This clone was seen a few times. Compared with germline, one end of the junction differs, possibly owing to a read error. The chain carries TRBV27 and TRBJ2-7; 9 bases align to TRBD1. The CDR3 is 11 amino acids. In germline, CDR1 is MNHEY, CDR2 SMNVEV (reference sequence). CDR3 protein: CASSSGQGRIF. In nucleotides, the CDR3 is TGTGCCAGCAGTTCGGGACAGGGAAGGATCTTC.

The V call is TRBV7-9, the J call TRBJ1-3; D remains ambiguous. V lost 5 bases, J lost 0 bases, and 11 bases lay in between. The germline V gene has CDR1 SEHNR and CDR2 FQNEAQ (reference sequence). CDR3 length equals 15 residues. CDR3 DNA sequence: TGTGCCAGCAGCCCCGACCGGGGCTCTGGAAACACCATATATTTT. Encoded protein: CASSPDRGSGNTIYF. Supplemented by reference TRBV7-9 and TRBJ1-3, the full variable domain reads DTGVSQNPRHKITKRGQNVTFRCDPISEHNRLYWYRQTLGQGPEFLTYFQNEAQLEKSRLLSDRFSAERPKGSFSTLEIQRTEQGDSAMYLCASSPDRGSGNTIYFGEGSWLTVV.

J is TRBJ1-5 and V is TRBV19, with TRBD1 as a possible D gene (5 bases). V dropped 4 bases and J dropped 9 bases, with 13 bases sitting between them. There are 13 residues in the CDR3. Germline CDR1 and CDR2: LNHDA and SQIVND (reference sequence). In DNA, the CDR3 is TGTGCCAGTAGTACTCAGGGCTGGAGGCCCCAGCATTTT. Translated, it gives CASSTQGWRPQHF.

This clone was picked up a small number of times. The rearrangement joins TRBV6-5 to TRBJ2-2; 10 positions match TRBD2. Per the germline V gene, CDR1 is MNHEY and CDR2 is SVGAGI. The CDR3 runs 13 residues. Trimming took 7 bases from V and 5 from J; bases not matched to a gene: 1. The CDR3 region has the DNA TGTGCCAGCACGGGACTAGCGACCGGGGAGCTGTTTTTT. Amino acid sequence: CASTGLATGELFF.

The chain carries TRBV5-6 and TRBJ2-2; 9 bases fit TRBD2. There are 19 residues in the CDR3. V was clipped by 5 bases and J by 4 bases; unmatched bases: 18. The germline V gene encodes CDR1 SGHDT and CDR2 YYEEEE. CDR3 region: CASSPRYGAGGRGTGELFF. The DNA for the CDR3 is TGTGCCAGCAGTCCTCGTTATGGAGCGGGGGGTAGGGGCACCGGGGAGCTGTTTTTT.

The V call is TRBV5-1, the J call TRBJ2-2; D is uncertain. The length of the CDR3 is 15 residues. With 2 bases removed from V and 3 bases from J, the gap between germline ends came to 11 bases. The germline V gene encodes CDR1 SGHRS and CDR2 YFSETQ. The CDR3 nucleotides read TGCGCCAGCAGCTTCCGAGCCCCCGACACCGGGGAGCTGTTTTTT. This codes for CASSFRAPDTGELFF.

This chain links TRBV18 with TRBJ2-4, with 14 bases fitting TRBD2. Losses at the gene ends were 3 bases for V and 4 bases for J; bases not matched to a gene: 2. This CDR3 is 16 amino acids long. Germline V gene data show CDR1 as KGHSH and CDR2 as LQKENI. This chain's CDR3 is CASSPGLAGEKNIQYF. The CDR3 DNA sequence: TGTGCCAGCTCACCGGGACTAGCGGGGGAAAAAAACATTCAGTACTTC.

This chain links TRBV27 with TRBJ2-7, with a tentative D call TRBD1 (7 bases). The CDR3 has 16 amino acids. The V gene's germline CDR1 is MNHEY and CDR2 SMNVEV (reference sequence). Trimming removed 3 bases at V and 2 bases at J, with 17 bases between. In nucleotides, the CDR3 is TGTGCCAGCAGTTTGGGGGGCGGGACAGCTCCCTACGAGCAGTACTTC. Translating it yields CASSLGGGTAPYEQYF.

This chain connects TRBV28 to TRBJ1-6, with D maybe TRBD1 (5 bases). CDR3 length equals 14 residues. V gave up 5 bases and J gave up 3 bases, with 8 bases separating them. The germline CDR1 and CDR2 sequences are MDHEN and SYDVKM. The chain's CDR3 is CASSPTGYNSPLHF. The CDR3 region has the DNA TGTGCCAGCAGTCCAACAGGCTATAATTCACCCCTCCACTTT.

V is TRBV12-1 and J is TRBJ2-4; the table's D call, TRBD1, was not checked against the DNA. TRBV12-1 represents a pseudogene. The length of the CDR3 is 15 residues. CDR3 region: CASSFKGATKNIQYF. CDR3 nucleotides: TGTGCCAGCAGCTTTAAAGGGGCAACCAAAAACATTCAGTACTTC.

This chain uses TRBV30 with TRBJ1-5; D ambiguous. CDR1 is GTSNPN, CDR2 SVGIG, per germline (reference sequence). CDR3 size: 14 residues. The V and J ends lost 0 bases and 0 bases respectively, with 6 bases between them. As DNA, the CDR3 is TGTGCCTGGAGTGTTTTGAGTAGCAATCAGCCCCAGCATTTT. Translation gives CAWSVLSSNQPQHF.

In this sample, this clone turned up a few times. The chain is built from TRBV4-1 and TRBJ1-4; possible D gene TRBD1, 6 bases. V lost 2 bases and J lost 0, with 22 bases in between. CDR1 is MGHRA, CDR2 YSYEKL, per germline. This CDR3 contains 20 residues. This CDR3 is CASSQRQVGAFGATNEKLFF. CDR3 DNA: TGCGCCAGCAGCCAACGCCAAGTGGGGGCTTTTGGAGCAACTAATGAAAAACTGTTTTTT.

The genes are TRBV28 and TRBJ2-1; possible D gene TRBD1, 7 bases. The V end lost 10 bases, the J end lost 3 bases, and 19 bases lay between the germline ends. In germline, CDR1 is MDHEN, CDR2 SYDVKM. This CDR3 has 15 residues. The CDR3 DNA reads TGTGCCACCCCCTCCGACCAGGGGGGCTACAATGAGCAGTTCTTC. This translates into CATPSDQGGYNEQFF. Full variable domain (outside the CDR3, taken from reference TRBV28 and TRBJ2-1): DVKVTQSSRYLVKRTGEKVFLECVQDMDHENMFWYRQDPGLGLRLIYFSYDVKMKEKGDIPEGYSVSREKKERFSLILESASTNQTSMYLCATPSDQGGYNEQFFGPGTRLTVL.

There are a few counts of this clone. V gene TRBV18 combines with J gene TRBJ2-1, with TRBD2 matching 10 bases. The CDR3 contains 13 residues. The junction had 2 bases not matched to a gene; V was cut back by 3 bases and J by 9 bases. The germline gives CDR1 KGHSH, CDR2 LQKENI. The CDR3 nucleotides are TGTGCCAGCTCACCCGGACTAGCGGCTGAGCAGTTCTTC. Translated, it gives CASSPGLAAEQFF.

Details on this clone: A read error may account for a junction end that differs from germline. The V and J genes are TRBV3-1 (or the pseudogene TRBV3-2) and TRBJ1-2, with a weak D call TRBD1 (6 bases). The CDR3 is 13 amino acids. CDR1 LGHDT and CDR2 YNNKEL come from the germline V gene (reference sequence). CDR3 amino acids: CASSPRGALIPVF. CDR3 nucleotide sequence: TGTGCCAGCAGCCCGCGGGGGGCCCTTATTCCCGTATTC.

The J gene is TRBJ1-1, the V gene TRBV19; 7 bases are a match to TRBD1. CDR3 length equals 13 residues. Losses at the gene ends were 7 bases for V and 5 bases for J; bases not matched to a gene: 7. The germline V gene has CDR1 LNHDA and CDR2 SQIVND (reference sequence). DNA for the CDR3: TGTGCCAGTACCCCTAGGGGGCGGACTGAAGCTTTCTTT. This gives the protein CASTPRGRTEAFF.

The chain uses TRBV6-1 and TRBJ1-2; D might be TRBD1 (5 bases). V was shortened by 0 bases and J by 2 bases, with 13 bases between the two germline ends. The germline gives CDR1 MNHNS, CDR2 SASEGT. The length of the CDR3 is 16 residues. DNA for the CDR3: TGTGCCAGCAGTGAAGCGTCCCTGACAGCAAACTATGGCTACACCTTC. This sequence encodes CASSEASLTANYGYTF.

The chain recombines TRBV28 with TRBJ2-7, with TRBD1 as a possible D gene (6 bases). V was trimmed by 3 bases and J by 0 bases, leaving 18 bases between them. Germline CDR1 is MDHEN and CDR2 is SYDVKM. This CDR3 spans 17 amino acids. The DNA for the CDR3 is TGTGCCAGCAGTTTGTGGGGGAGACAGGCGCTCTCCTACGAGCAGTACTTC. This gives the protein CASSLWGRQALSYEQYF.

V is TRBV28 and J is TRBJ2-2, with D possibly being TRBD1 (6 bases). V was cut by 4 bases and J by 3 bases, with 15 bases left in between. The CDR3 is 16 amino acids. The germline gives CDR1 MDHEN, CDR2 SYDVKM. The CDR3 sequence is CASSSQQGVYTGELFF. The CDR3 region has the DNA TGTGCCAGCAGTTCCCAACAGGGAGTGTACACCGGGGAGCTGTTTTTT.

V gene TRBV30 combines with J gene TRBJ2-2; the match to TRBD1 covers 11 bases. The length of the CDR3 is 14 residues. CDR1 is GTSNPN, CDR2 SVGIG, per germline (reference sequence). V trimming: 6 bases; J trimming: 4 bases; junction bases outside the gene matches: 4. CDR3 nucleotide sequence: TGTGCCTGTGCGGGACAGGGGGGCACCGGGGAGCTGTTTTTT. It yields the protein CACAGQGGTGELFF.

The chain joins TRBV18 to TRBJ1-3; 11 positions agree with TRBD1. The junction had 13 bases not matched to a gene; V was cut back by 6 bases and J by 0 bases. Germline V lookup: CDR1 KGHSH, CDR2 LQKENI. This CDR3 is 19 amino acids long. CDR3 nucleotides: TGTGCCAGCTCCCTTCAGGGACAGGGGGGCCTCCGCTCTGGAAACACCATATATTTT. This sequence encodes CASSLQGQGGLRSGNTIYF. Filled out from reference TRBV18 and TRBJ1-3, the complete variable domain reads NAGVMQNPRHLVRRRGQEARLRCSPMKGHSHVYWYRQLPEEGLKFMVYLQKENIIDESGMPKERFSAEFPKEGPSILRIQQVVRGDSAAYFCASSLQGQGGLRSGNTIYFGEGSWLTVV.

The chain links TRBV9 to TRBJ1-4; D perhaps matches TRBD1 (6 bases). CDR1 SGDLS and CDR2 YYNGEE come from the germline V gene. The germline V and J ends were trimmed by 4 bases and 4 bases, with 14 bases remaining between them. The CDR3 is 15 amino acids. The CDR3 DNA follows: TGTGCCAGCAGCCCCTCGGGGACACTTAATGAAAAACTGTTTTTT. Translating it yields CASSPSGTLNEKLFF.

Written as DNA, the CDR3 is TGTGCCAGCATTCGGGTTGGTGGGTCCTATGGCTACACCTTC. Translation: CASIRVGGSYGYTF. The V and J genes are TRBV6-5 and TRBJ1-2; D is unresolved. Germline V gene data show CDR1 as MNHEY and CDR2 as SVGAGI. Trimming shortened V by 7 bases and J by 4 bases, and 16 bases separated the two germline ends. This CDR3 region has 14 residues.